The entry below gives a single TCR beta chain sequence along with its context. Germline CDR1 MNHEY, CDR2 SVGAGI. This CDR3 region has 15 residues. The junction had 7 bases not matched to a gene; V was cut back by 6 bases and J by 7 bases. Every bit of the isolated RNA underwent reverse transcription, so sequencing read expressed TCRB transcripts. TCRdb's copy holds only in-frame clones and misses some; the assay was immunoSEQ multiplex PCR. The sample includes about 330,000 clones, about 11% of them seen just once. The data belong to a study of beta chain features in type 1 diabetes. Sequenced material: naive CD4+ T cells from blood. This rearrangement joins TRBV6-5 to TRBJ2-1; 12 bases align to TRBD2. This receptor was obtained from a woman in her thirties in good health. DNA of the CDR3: TGTGCCAGCAGATTGAGGACTAGCGGGAAGAATGAGCAGTTCTTC. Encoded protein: CASRLRTSGKNEQFF.